This is a list of T cell receptor beta chains from one sample in a study of T cell responses to AZD1222 COVID-19 vaccine. The assay was immunoSEQ multiplex PCR, and TCRdb's table has in-frame clones only and misses some. The repertoire holds 130,000 or so clones, with around 92% as singletons. Sequencing used peripheral blood, obtained 28 days after the second AZD1222 dose. The receptors come from an adult who received the AZD1222 COVID-19 vaccine. Both conserved end residues are part of each CDR3. The D gene is left open where the match is weak. Where a row states a size, it is once, few, many or the class of an expanded clone; other rows omit it.

cdr3_nt cdr3_aa d_call j_call v_call clone_size
TGTGCCATCAGTGAGGGGACAGGACCTAATTCACCCCTCCACTTT CAISEGTGPNSPLHF TRBD1 TRBJ1-6 TRBV10-3 once
TGTGCCACGCCACAGGGCCGGGAGACCCAGTACTTC CATPQGRETQYF . TRBJ2-5 TRBV24-1 .
TGTGCCAGTAGTCCAGGGGCGAGGTCCTATAATTCACCCCTCCACTTT CASSPGARSYNSPLHF . TRBJ1-6 TRBV19 .
TGTGCCAGCAGTCAGACGACAGGGGAAGCTTTCTTT CASSQTTGEAFF TRBD1 TRBJ1-1 TRBV11-3 .
TGTGCCAGCAGCACAATACGGACTAGCGGGTTGACCCAGTACTTC CASSTIRTSGLTQYF TRBD2 TRBJ2-5 TRBV11-3 .
TGTGCCAGCAGGGGGGGGCGGAATGAGCAGTTCTTC CASRGGRNEQFF . TRBJ2-1 TRBV27 .
TGTGCCAGCAGTTTCAGGGGGGACAATGAGCAGTTCTTC CASSFRGDNEQFF . TRBJ2-1 TRBV12-3/TRBV12-4 .
TGTGCCAGCATCCAGGGTAGGAATGAAAAACTGTTTTTT CASIQGRNEKLFF . TRBJ1-4 TRBV2 .
TGTGCCAGCAGAGGACAGGGGAATTCACCCCTCCACTTT CASRGQGNSPLHF TRBD1 TRBJ1-6 TRBV11-2 once
TGCGCCAGCAGTTTCGGGACCGGGGCAGATACGCAGTATTTT CASSFGTGADTQYF . TRBJ2-3 TRBV5-1 .
TGTGCCAGCAGCAAGACAGGATATGAAGCTTTCTTT CASSKTGYEAFF . TRBJ1-1 TRBV7-9 .
TGTGCCATCAGTGAGTTGGGGCCCAGGGCCACAGGCAATCAGCCCCAGCATTTT CAISELGPRATGNQPQHF . TRBJ1-5 TRBV10-3 .
TGTGCCAGCAGCTTTAGTGGGAGGGAGACCCAGTACTTC CASSFSGRETQYF . TRBJ2-5 TRBV7-3 .
TGCAGCGTTGGGGGGCAGGGCCCTGAGCAGTTCTTC CSVGGQGPEQFF . TRBJ2-1 TRBV29-1 .
TGTGCCACTCAACAGGGGTCTAATGAAAAACTGTTTTTT CATQQGSNEKLFF TRBD1 TRBJ1-4 TRBV10-3 .
TGTGCCAGCAGCTCCAGGACAGGGGGGAACACTGAAGCTTTCTTT CASSSRTGGNTEAFF TRBD1 TRBJ1-1 TRBV5-4 .
TGTGCCAGCAGCCACGATTCCGGGACAGCGACCTCTGGGGCCAACGTCCTGACTTTC CASSHDSGTATSGANVLTF TRBD1 TRBJ2-6 TRBV4-2 once
TGTGCCAGCATCTTATACCCGGTGGATGGCTACACCTTC CASILYPVDGYTF . TRBJ1-2 TRBV6-5 .
TGTGCCAGCAGCCTTGGACAGGGAGGCCAGCCCCAGCATTTT CASSLGQGGQPQHF TRBD1 TRBJ1-5 TRBV7-2 .
TGTGCCAGTACCCCTAGCGGGAGTGCCTACAATGAGCAGTTCTTC CASTPSGSAYNEQFF TRBD2 TRBJ2-1 TRBV19 .
TGTGCCAGCAGCCCCCCCAGCAGGAACACTGAAGCTTTCTTT CASSPPSRNTEAFF . TRBJ1-1 TRBV6-6 .
TGTGCCTGGAGTGTTGCAAGCTCCTACAATGAGCAGTTCTTC CAWSVASSYNEQFF . TRBJ2-1 TRBV30 once
TGTGCCAGCAGTTACGAGGGGCTATCCGAGCAGTACTTC CASSYEGLSEQYF . TRBJ2-7 TRBV25-1 few
TGTGCCAGCAGCCCGTTTCGAACCTGGACAGCGGTCGAGCAGTACTTC CASSPFRTWTAVEQYF . TRBJ2-7 TRBV7-2 .
TGTGCCATCAGTGAGGCCATGGGGGGCACCGGGGAGCTGTTTTTT CAISEAMGGTGELFF . TRBJ2-2 TRBV10-3 .
TGCGCCAGCAGCATTGGGACAGGCAATCAGCCCCAGCATTTT CASSIGTGNQPQHF TRBD1 TRBJ1-5 TRBV5-1 .
TGTGCCAGCAGCCCCGAAGGGGGCGCTGGTGGAAACACCATATATTTT CASSPEGGAGGNTIYF TRBD1 TRBJ1-3 TRBV4-2 .
TGCAGCGGCAGGGAGGCGAGTGATGGCTACACCTTC CSGREASDGYTF . TRBJ1-2 TRBV29-1 .
TGTGCCAGCAGCCAACCGAACACTGAAGCTTTCTTT CASSQPNTEAFF . TRBJ1-1 TRBV7-8 .
TGTGCCAGTAGTATAACCGGGGGAAATCAGCCCCAGCATTTT CASSITGGNQPQHF . TRBJ1-5 TRBV19 once
TGTGCCAGCAGCGCCGCTGGGAATCTCAAAAACATTCAGTACTTC CASSAAGNLKNIQYF . TRBJ2-4 TRBV9 .
TGTGCCAGCAGCGTAGTTGGGGGAAATAGCAATCAGCCCCAGCATTTT CASSVVGGNSNQPQHF . TRBJ1-5 TRBV9 .
TGTGCCACCAGTGACTATGGGACTAGCGGGAGAGGTGAGCAGTTCTTC CATSDYGTSGRGEQFF TRBD2 TRBJ2-1 TRBV24-1 .
TGTGCCAGCAGCTCCCGTTGGGGTTCACCCCTCCACTTT CASSSRWGSPLHF . TRBJ1-6 TRBV7-2 .
TGTGCCAGCAGCCTTGGACCCTCCTACAATGAGCAGTTCTTC CASSLGPSYNEQFF . TRBJ2-1 TRBV6-4 .
TGTGCCTGGGCAAGACAGAACACTGAAGCTTTCTTT CAWARQNTEAFF . TRBJ1-1 TRBV30 .
TGTGCCACCAGCAGGACTAATTACAGGGGAGGTCAGCCCCAGCATTTT CATSRTNYRGGQPQHF TRBD1 TRBJ1-5 TRBV15 .
TGTGCCAGCTCTTCCCGGGACAGGGGAACTGAAGCTTTCTTT CASSSRDRGTEAFF TRBD1 TRBJ1-1 TRBV18 .
TGTGCCAGCAGCTTAGGACAAACTAGCACAGATACGCAGTATTTT CASSLGQTSTDTQYF . TRBJ2-3 TRBV11-2 .
TGCGCCAGCAGCCCCCTTCGCGGGGCGCGAGGGGAGCAGTACTTC CASSPLRGARGEQYF . TRBJ2-7 TRBV5-1 .
TGTGCCAGCAGCGGTGGGCAGCTCAGCTCTGGAAACACCATATATTTT CASSGGQLSSGNTIYF . TRBJ1-3 TRBV13 .
TGTGCCAGCAGTTACTCAGGGGGGAATAGTGGCTACACCTTC CASSYSGGNSGYTF . TRBJ1-2 TRBV6-5 .
TGTGCCAGCAGCCAAGAGTCAAGCGGGGAGACCCAGTACTTC CASSQESSGETQYF . TRBJ2-5 TRBV3-1/TRBV3-2 .
TGCGCCAGCAGCTTGATGACAGGGGGCACTAATGAAAAACTGTTTTTT CASSLMTGGTNEKLFF TRBD1 TRBJ1-4 TRBV5-1 .
TGTGCCAGCAGCTTTGGGACAGGCAATGAGCAGTTCTTC CASSFGTGNEQFF TRBD1 TRBJ2-1 TRBV7-3 .